Each of the 3 T cell receptor beta chains below was sequenced from the same sample in a study of cytomegalovirus exposure and HLA in healthy donors. In the PCR, 60 Vbeta and 13 Jbeta primers were used. Produced via immunoSEQ multiplex PCR; TCRdb's table is partial and in-frame only. The sample consists of under 150,000 clones, 60% to 80% of them appearing once. Sequencing was done on a sample of PBMCs. The source of these receptors is a male donor in good health and CMV-seronegative.

The chain combines TRBV5-6 with TRBJ2-3, with TRBD2 matching 12 bases. This CDR3 region has 17 residues. CDR1 SGHDT and CDR2 YYEEEE come from the germline V gene. With V trimmed by 5 bases and J by 2 bases, 9 bases remained unmatched. CDR3 DNA: TGTGCCAGCAGGGCCCTAGCGGGGGGGCAACTCACAGATACGCAGTATTTT. This encodes CASRALAGGQLTDTQYF.

The rearrangement joins TRBV4-1 to TRBJ2-5; D is possibly TRBD2 (7 bases). The V end was cut by 2 bases, the J end by 2 bases, with 21 bases between. The CDR3 loop spans 18 amino acids. From germline, CDR1 is MGHRA and CDR2 YSYEKL. CDR3 coding DNA: TGCGCCAGCAGCCAATCCACCGGGGGAGGGGGACGGCAAGAGACCCAGTACTTC. It is translated as CASSQSTGGGGRQETQYF.

The chain carries TRBV2 and TRBJ1-1, with D possibly being TRBD1 (6 bases). CDR3 length equals 15 residues. The germline gives CDR1 SNHLY, CDR2 FYNNEI. V lost 7 bases and J lost 6, with 21 bases in between. Here the CDR3 DNA reads TGTGCCAGCATCCTACAGGGCCTCTTATCCGCTGAAGCTTTCTTT. Amino acids: CASILQGLLSAEAFF.